Below, 15 T cell receptor beta chains from the same sample are listed, as sequenced in a study of blood T cell repertoires in COVID-19. Using immunoSEQ multiplex PCR, the repertoire was profiled, and TCRdb retains in-frame clones only, with some absent. The sample records about 240,000 clones, 70% to 85% being singletons. The sample comprised peripheral blood. The receptor source for this set is a woman of 80 years or more with acute or convalescent COVID-19.

The chain joins TRBV28 to TRBJ1-2; a possible D gene is TRBD1 (5 bases). The germline V and J ends were trimmed by 7 bases and 4 bases, with 13 bases remaining between them. The CDR3 covers 13 residues. Germline CDR1 MDHEN, CDR2 SYDVKM. CDR3 nucleotide sequence: TGTGCCAGCAAGGAGGGGCAAGGCTATGGCTACACCTTC. It translates to CASKEGQGYGYTF.

V and J are TRBV7-8 and TRBJ1-5; 7 bases align to TRBD1. Losses at the gene ends were 2 bases for V and 2 bases for J; bases not matched to a gene: 3. The CDR3 contains 15 residues. Germline values: CDR1 SGHVS, CDR2 FQNEAQ. The CDR3 reads CASSLSGGGNQPQHF. CDR3 DNA sequence: TGTGCCAGCAGCTTATCAGGGGGTGGCAATCAGCCCCAGCATTTT.

This chain uses TRBV2 with TRBJ2-2; 15 nucleotides line up with TRBD2. This CDR3 is built from 18 residues. Germline assignment: CDR1 SNHLY and CDR2 FYNNEI. Unmatched junction bases numbered 7, after V lost 6 bases and J lost 2 bases. CDR3 in DNA: TGTGCCAGCAGGAAGGGACTAGCGGGGGGACTTAACACCGGGGAGCTGTTTTTT. The encoded protein is CASRKGLAGGLNTGELFF. The whole variable domain, filled in from reference TRBV2 and TRBJ2-2, reads EPEVTQTPSHQVTQMGQEVILRCVPISNHLYFYWYRQILGQKVEFLVSFYNNEISEKSEIFDDQFSVERPDGSNFTLKIRSTKLEDSAMYFCASRKGLAGGLNTGELFFGEGSRLTVL.

This clone has only one observation. V is TRBV18 and J is TRBJ1-1; 8 nucleotides line up with TRBD1. CDR3 length: 14 residues. CDR1 KGHSH and CDR2 LQKENI come from the germline V gene. V lost 3 bases, J lost 13 bases, and 13 bases stayed unmatched. The CDR3 spells CASSPGQGAGWGFF. CDR3 DNA sequence: TGTGCCAGCTCACCTGGGCAGGGGGCCGGCTGGGGTTTCTTT.

J is TRBJ2-3 and V is TRBV19; a weak D match, TRBD2 (7 bases). V lost 5 bases, J lost 4 bases, and 16 bases lay in between. The CDR3 length is 15 residues. CDR1 and CDR2 from the germline V gene are LNHDA and SQIVND (reference sequence). For the CDR3, the DNA is TGTGCCAGTAGTTTAGGGGGGGGGCCCGCAGATACGCAGTATTTT. It yields the protein CASSLGGGPADTQYF.

The gene calls are TRBV6-5 and TRBJ2-5; 7 bases map to TRBD1. Losses at the gene ends were 6 bases for V and 1 base for J; bases not matched to a gene: 8. Germline CDR1 reads MNHEY; CDR2 reads SVGAGI. This CDR3 is built from 15 residues. The CDR3 nucleotides read TGTGCCAGCAGCCCCGGGACAGTCTTCCAAGAGACCCAGTACTTC. It yields the protein CASSPGTVFQETQYF.

The chain combines TRBV28 with TRBJ1-5; the match to TRBD1 covers 10 bases. Trimming took 6 bases from V and 3 from J; bases not matched to a gene: 8. Per germline, CDR1 MDHEN and CDR2 SYDVKM. The CDR3 totals 16 residues. As DNA, the CDR3 is TGTGCCAGCAGATCCGCGGACAGGGGGTACAATCAGCCCCAGCATTTT. Amino acid sequence: CASRSADRGYNQPQHF.

This sequence joins TRBV5-1 and TRBJ2-7; possible D gene TRBD1, 6 bases. Deletions cut 2 bases from V and 3 bases from J, with 12 bases between. The CDR3 spans 14 residues. Germline CDR1 and CDR2: SGHRS and YFSETQ. In DNA, the CDR3 is TGCGCCAGCAGCTTAAAGGGGGTCCACTACGAGCAGTACTTC. Amino acids: CASSLKGVHYEQYF.

V and J are TRBV28 and TRBJ1-5; 8 bases align to TRBD1. CDR3 length: 13 residues. Trimming at V came to 5 bases and at J to 9 bases, leaving 6 bases not matched to a gene. The germline gives CDR1 MDHEN, CDR2 SYDVKM. Here the CDR3 reads CASSPDRDGPQHF. The CDR3 DNA reads TGTGCCAGCAGTCCGGACAGGGATGGGCCCCAGCATTTT.

The V gene is TRBV19, the J gene TRBJ1-5; D remains unclear. CDR1 and CDR2 (germline): LNHDA, SQIVND (reference sequence). V lost 3 bases and J lost 0, with 6 bases in between. This CDR3 is built from 14 residues. CDR3 in amino acids: CASSMSHSNQPQHF. The CDR3 DNA follows: TGTGCCAGTAGTATGAGTCATAGCAATCAGCCCCAGCATTTT.

The chain carries TRBV27 and TRBJ1-5; D gene unclear. The CDR3 extends over 16 amino acids. Trimming pared 6 bases from V and 0 bases from J, leaving 15 bases between. Germline lookup yields CDR1 MNHEY and CDR2 SMNVEV (reference sequence). CDR3 DNA: TGTGCCAGCAGCCCGGGTGGGAGCTATAGCAATCAGCCCCAGCATTTT. Residues: CASSPGGSYSNQPQHF.

This clone was seen a single time. The V and J genes are TRBV7-9 and TRBJ1-1; D call uncertain. The CDR3 totals 15 residues. Trimming pared 1 base from V and 0 bases from J, leaving 9 bases between. Germline CDR1 and CDR2: SEHNR and FQNEAQ (reference sequence). In DNA, the CDR3 is TGTGCCAGCAGCTTAGGGCTGAACGTGAACACTGAAGCTTTCTTT. Translation: CASSLGLNVNTEAFF.

The rearrangement joins TRBV19 to TRBJ1-4, with D tentatively TRBD1 (5 bases). CDR3 length: 15 amino acids. CDR1 is LNHDA, CDR2 SQIVND, per germline (reference sequence). V was pared by 5 bases and J by 7 bases, with 17 bases between. The CDR3 DNA follows: TGTGCCAGTAGTGCAGGGCCGGCGGCTAGTGAAAAACTGTTTTTT. As protein: CASSAGPAASEKLFF. Together with reference TRBV19 and TRBJ1-4, the CDR3 gives the full variable domain: DGGITQSPKYLFRKEGQNVTLSCEQNLNHDAMYWYRQDPGQGLRLIYYSQIVNDFQKGDIAEGYSVSREKKESFPLTVTSAQKNPTAFYLCASSAGPAASEKLFFGSGTQLSVL.

CDR3 in DNA: TGTGCCAGCAGCTTAAGGGGACTAGCGGGGGTGCGGGATGAGCAGTTCTTC. Its translation: CASSLRGLAGVRDEQFF. V usage is TRBV7-8 and J usage is TRBJ2-1; 14 positions agree with TRBD2. The CDR3 runs to 17 residues. Germline CDR1 is SGHVS and CDR2 is FQNEAQ. After removal of 2 bases from V and 8 bases from J, the junction contained 8 bases not matched to a gene.

This chain connects TRBV2 to TRBJ1-2; tentative D call: TRBD1 (6 bases). The V gene's germline CDR1 is SNHLY and CDR2 FYNNEI. The CDR3 has 14 amino acids. V lost 7 bases and J 2 bases, leaving 14 bases between the germline ends. CDR3 amino acids: CASTRDTLNYGYTF. Here the CDR3 DNA reads TGTGCCAGCACCCGGGACACCCTAAACTATGGCTACACCTTC.